The 23 T cell receptor beta chains below were found in one sample sequenced in a study of T cell responses to AZD1222 COVID-19 vaccine. Clones were read by immunoSEQ multiplex PCR, and TCRdb kept only the in-frame ones, dropping some. Among some 83,000 clones listed, approximately 90% were seen once. The sequencing here drew on peripheral blood, taken 28 days after the second AZD1222 dose. These receptors all stem from an adult who received the AZD1222 COVID-19 vaccine.

The chain employs TRBV5-1 and TRBJ1-5; TRBD1 might be the D (5 bases). V lost 4 bases, J lost 2 bases, and 10 bases lay in between. The CDR3 extends over 14 amino acids. The germline CDR1 and CDR2 sequences are SGHRS and YFSETQ. CDR3 protein: CASSPDSGNQPQHF. CDR3 nucleotides: TGCGCCAGCAGCCCCGACAGCGGCAATCAGCCCCAGCATTTT.

The chain recombines TRBV19 with TRBJ2-2; D gene unclear. The CDR3 is made up of 14 amino acids. Germline CDR1 and CDR2: LNHDA and SQIVND (reference sequence). With 5 bases removed from V and 1 base from J, the gap between germline ends came to 8 bases. This CDR3 reads CASSVMENTGELFF. CDR3 DNA sequence: TGTGCCAGTAGTGTTATGGAGAACACCGGGGAGCTGTTTTTT. Together with reference TRBV19 and TRBJ2-2, the CDR3 gives the full variable domain: DGGITQSPKYLFRKEGQNVTLSCEQNLNHDAMYWYRQDPGQGLRLIYYSQIVNDFQKGDIAEGYSVSREKKESFPLTVTSAQKNPTAFYLCASSVMENTGELFFGEGSRLTVL.

The chain combines TRBV6-5 with TRBJ2-1; 8 nucleotides align to TRBD2. Unmatched junction bases numbered 15, after V lost 10 bases and J lost 10 bases. Germline V gene sequence: CDR1 MNHEY, CDR2 SVGAGI. This CDR3 has 14 residues. CDR3 amino acids: CANVDTGGVGEQFF. CDR3 bases: TGTGCCAACGTAGATACCGGGGGGGTGGGGGAGCAGTTCTTC.

The rearrangement links TRBV28 to TRBJ2-3; 14 bases line up with TRBD2. The junction had 9 bases not matched to a gene; V was cut back by 4 bases and J by 6 bases. The CDR3 is made up of 17 amino acids. Germline V gene sequence: CDR1 MDHEN, CDR2 SYDVKM. For the CDR3, the DNA is TGTGCCAGCAGTTCACGACTAGCGGGGGGGATTAGGGATACGCAGTATTTT. This sequence encodes CASSSRLAGGIRDTQYF.

The rearrangement links TRBV12-3 or TRBV12-4 to TRBJ1-2; D not resolved. There are 12 residues in the CDR3. Trimming removed 3 bases from V and 5 bases from J, with 7 bases in between. The CDR3 sequence is CASSFLSYGYTF. The CDR3 DNA follows: TGTGCCAGCAGTTTTCTCAGTTATGGCTACACCTTC.

The chain employs TRBV9 and TRBJ2-7, with 8 nucleotides matching TRBD2. Germline-derived CDR1 and CDR2 are SGDLS and YYNGEE. V lost 4 bases and J lost 6; bases outside the gene matches: 12. The length of the CDR3 is 15 residues. The CDR3 region has the DNA TGTGCCAGCAGCCCCCTAGCGGGTTCAGGGAGCGAGCAGTACTTC. Its translation: CASSPLAGSGSEQYF.

The V and J genes are TRBV30 and TRBJ1-4; no clear D gene. The CDR3 is made up of 13 amino acids. Trimming cost V 0 bases and J 6 bases, with 8 bases left between them. CDR1 is GTSNPN, CDR2 SVGIG, per germline (reference sequence). This CDR3 reads CAWSVDMYEKLFF. CDR3 nucleotide sequence: TGTGCCTGGAGTGTAGACATGTATGAAAAACTGTTTTTT.

This sequence joins TRBV12-5 and TRBJ1-5; D is ambiguous. V lost 6 bases, J lost 6 bases, and 9 bases lay in between. The germline V gene encodes CDR1 LGHNT and CDR2 FRNRAP. CDR3 size: 12 residues. The CDR3 here is CASGKAGQPQHF. The CDR3 DNA is TGTGCTAGTGGAAAAGCGGGTCAGCCCCAGCATTTT.

The V gene is TRBV19, the J gene TRBJ1-5, with 8 bases fitting TRBD1. CDR1 is LNHDA, CDR2 SQIVND, per germline (reference sequence). This CDR3 comprises 16 residues. Trimming removed 4 bases from V and 5 bases from J; junction bases left unmatched: 10. The CDR3, as DNA: TGTGCCAGTAGTACTGGGACAGGTCCTTTCTATCAGCCCCAGCATTTT. Translation gives CASSTGTGPFYQPQHF.

The DNA for the CDR3 is TGTGCCAGCAGTGAAGGGTTTGGCTCCGCCTACGAGCAGTACTTC. Its protein product is CASSEGFGSAYEQYF. The chain carries TRBV2 and TRBJ2-7; D unresolved. The germline V gene encodes CDR1 SNHLY and CDR2 FYNNEI. This CDR3 has 15 residues. With 1 base removed from V and 2 bases from J, the gap between germline ends came to 12 bases.

This clone has just a few counts. The J gene is TRBJ2-3, the V gene TRBV6-5, with D possibly being TRBD1 (5 bases). V was shortened by 9 bases and J by 0 bases, with 13 bases between the two germline ends. Per the germline V gene, CDR1 is MNHEY and CDR2 is SVGAGI. The CDR3 is made up of 14 amino acids. The CDR3 bases are TGTGCCAGTAGACAGTATCAGAGCACAGATACGCAGTATTTT. Amino acid sequence: CASRQYQSTDTQYF.

This sequence joins TRBV6-5 and TRBJ1-1, with a possible D match to TRBD1 (6 bases). The CDR3 is 16 amino acids. The germline V gene encodes CDR1 MNHEY and CDR2 SVGAGI. V was cut by 1 base and J by 1 base, with 13 bases left in between. The CDR3 nucleotides are TGTGCCAGCAGTTACTTAGAATTAGGGGGGAACACTGAAGCTTTCTTT. Encoded protein: CASSYLELGGNTEAFF.

The chain couples TRBV19 to TRBJ2-5; 9 bases map to TRBD1. The V and J ends lost 3 bases and 0 bases, in that order; junction bases with no gene match: 2. Germline V gene lookup returns CDR1 LNHDA and CDR2 SQIVND (reference sequence). This CDR3 is 15 amino acids long. The CDR3 reads CASSIDRGNQETQYF. DNA for the CDR3: TGTGCCAGTAGTATCGACAGGGGGAACCAAGAGACCCAGTACTTC.

The table lists this clone with a few counts. V gene TRBV29-1 combines with J gene TRBJ1-2, with a tentative D call TRBD1 (6 bases). Trimming shortened V by 3 bases and J by 6 bases, and 14 bases separated the two germline ends. Germline CDR1 reads SQVTM; CDR2 reads ANQGSEA. The CDR3 loop spans 13 amino acids. The CDR3 coding sequence is TGCAGCGTTGAGGCAGGGGTTCGTGATGGCTACACCTTC. Encoded protein: CSVEAGVRDGYTF.

The chain combines TRBV6-4 with TRBJ2-1, with 8 bases matching TRBD2. CDR3 length equals 16 residues. J lost 0 bases, V lost 3 bases, and 4 bases had no gene match. Germline V CDR1 and CDR2: MRHNA, SNTAGT. The CDR3 DNA is TGTGCCAGCAGTGAGTCGGGGGGGGGCTCCTACAATGAGCAGTTCTTC. Amino acid sequence: CASSESGGGSYNEQFF.

This chain connects TRBV9 to TRBJ2-7, with 8 nucleotides matching TRBD2. J gave up 4 bases and V 4 bases, and 10 bases lay outside the gene matches. This CDR3 has 15 amino acids. Germline V gene data show CDR1 as SGDLS and CDR2 as YYNGEE. The CDR3 region is CASSTRPGGEYEQYF. Written as DNA, the CDR3 is TGTGCCAGCAGCACCCGCCCGGGAGGGGAATACGAGCAGTACTTC.

A word on this clone: Other nucleotide sequences from this sample produce the same CDR3. The chain combines TRBV19 with TRBJ1-6, with a tentative D call TRBD1 (5 bases). Germline assignment: CDR1 LNHDA and CDR2 SQIVND (reference sequence). The CDR3 runs to 15 residues. The V end lost 2 bases, the J end lost 6 bases, and 11 bases lay between the germline ends. The CDR3 loop reads CASSISRGSNSPLHF. CDR3 DNA: TGTGCCAGTAGTATATCACGGGGCTCTAATTCACCCCTCCACTTT.

This clone has only a few counts. The chain employs TRBV3-1 (or the pseudogene TRBV3-2) and TRBJ1-2, with D possibly matching TRBD1 (5 bases). Germline assignment: CDR1 LGHDT and CDR2 YNNKEL (reference sequence). CDR3 length: 15 amino acids. V was pared by 0 bases and J by 8 bases, with 16 bases between. The CDR3: CASSQDLAARGGYTF. CDR3 DNA sequence: TGTGCCAGCAGCCAAGATTTGGCCGCTAGGGGCGGCTACACCTTC.

The chain couples TRBV4-3 to TRBJ2-7, with 12 bases identical to TRBD1. V lost 1 base and J lost 4; bases outside the gene matches: 2. Germline V CDR1 and CDR2: LGHNA, YSLEER. The length of the CDR3 is 15 residues. CDR3 residues: CASSQGDRGPYEQYF. The CDR3 nucleotides read TGCGCCAGCAGCCAAGGGGACAGGGGGCCGTACGAGCAGTACTTC.

The gene calls are TRBV5-6 and TRBJ2-3, with D possibly being TRBD2 (6 bases). V was cut by 2 bases and J by 4 bases, with 14 bases left in between. Germline CDR1 is SGHDT and CDR2 is YYEEEE. The CDR3 has 15 residues. The CDR3 nucleotides are TGTGCCAGCAGCTTTGGGACTCTAAGGGCAGATACGCAGTATTTT. The encoded protein is CASSFGTLRADTQYF.

The chain combines TRBV5-4 with TRBJ1-2; no firm D call. The CDR3 has 12 amino acids. V gave up 2 bases and J gave up 8 bases, with 10 bases separating them. The germline gives CDR1 SGHNT, CDR2 YYREEE (reference sequence). The CDR3 here is CASSLVEYGYTF. The DNA for the CDR3 is TGTGCCAGCAGCTTAGTAGAATACGGCTACACCTTC.

The chain uses TRBV9 and TRBJ2-1; 14 positions match TRBD2. Germline values: CDR1 SGDLS, CDR2 YYNGEE. After removal of 4 bases from V and 1 base from J, the junction contained 10 bases not matched to a gene. The CDR3 covers 19 residues. Here the CDR3 DNA reads TGTGCCAGCAGCACCCGGACTAGCGGGGGGCCTGGGTCCTACAATGAGCAGTTCTTC. It translates to CASSTRTSGGPGSYNEQFF.

The chain recombines TRBV7-8 with TRBJ1-5, with 9 bases lining up with TRBD1. J lost 4 bases, V lost 4 bases, and 5 bases had no gene match. The CDR3 loop spans 15 amino acids. Germline CDR1 is SGHVS and CDR2 is FQNEAQ. The CDR3 spells CASSSLGTGNQPQHF. CDR3 DNA: TGTGCCAGCAGCTCCCTCGGGACAGGGAATCAGCCCCAGCATTTT.